What follows describes a single T cell receptor beta chain. Its antigen is not identified. The V and J ends lost 1 base and 7 bases, in that order; junction bases with no gene match: 11. This CDR3 spans 16 amino acids. Germline assignment: CDR1 SGHAT and CDR2 FQNNGV. The data were obtained in a study of cytomegalovirus exposure and HLA in healthy donors. General study findings and limits: In most subjects, TCR beta sequences reportedly gave accurate predictions of HLA-A and HLA-B alleles. It was confirmed in vitro that a few of the CMV-associated chains were specific for CMV antigens.

With 60 Vbeta and 13 Jbeta primers, the PCR was carried out. Only in-frame clones appear in the TCRdb table, and some are missing; sequencing was by immunoSEQ multiplex PCR. The sample lists about 160,000 clones; approximately 88% were seen once. The J gene is TRBJ1-2, the V gene TRBV11-2; 8 bases fit TRBD1. The sample taken for sequencing was PBMCs. This TCR was recovered from a woman aged 18-35 years in good health and CMV-seronegative. CDR3 protein: CASSLAGGAGSGGYTF. The CDR3 bases are TGTGCCAGCAGCTTAGCAGGGGGCGCAGGAAGCGGTGGCTACACCTTC.